The source of this TCR beta chain is a study of CXCR3-negative and CXCR3-positive naive CD8 T cells (dated by TCRdb to between 2018 and 2020). Regarding the study in general: In total, 130 million to 150 million TRB reads were obtained, or roughly 1.5 +/- 0.3 million reads per library. Data from 11 donors, pooled across two independent experiments, went into the diversity and physicochemical repertoire analyses. For the TRBV-TRBJ cluster analysis, the naive subsets came from roughly 5 donors, while the memory cells came from 3 donors.

For every CD8+ T cell subset, around 300,000 cells were flow-sorted straight into RLT lysis buffer, and each subset was sorted in triplicate. To keep memory contaminants out, a stringent definition of naive CD8+ T cells was applied: CD45RO-CCR7+CD27+CD95-. Standard density gradient centrifugation was used to isolate peripheral blood mononuclear cells from buffy coats. Naive CXCR3-negative and CXCR3-positive CD8+ T cells were flow-sorted using a FACSAria III. Total RNA was extracted from sorted cells with an RNeasy Mini Kit. Reading from cysteine to phenylalanine, the CDR3 counts 13 amino acids. No DNA is recorded. Concerning this clonotype itself: Its antigen remains unidentified.

Data came from a NextSeq 550. The Human TCR Profiling Kit (MiLaboratory) was used to prepare UMI-labeled 5' RACE TRB cDNA libraries. The full amount of extracted RNA was used for cDNA synthesis, and the full amount of resulting cDNA was used for PCR amplification. Libraries were prepared in parallel with an identical number of PCR cycles. Under the source paper's analysis protocol: MIGEC and MiXCR extracted about 54,000 +/- 9,700 unique UMI-labeled TRB cDNA molecules per library, requiring at least two reads per UMI. An average of around 40,000 +/- 10,000 functional in-frame TRB CDR3 nucleotide clonotypes without stop codons was found per library. Diversity metrics, including normalized Shannon-Wiener and Chao1, were computed in VDJtools after downsampling to 5000 UMI-labeled TRB molecules per sample. For the central five CDR3 residues, VDJtools calculated physicochemical properties weighted by clonotype size, namely interaction energy, strength, volume and Kidera factor 4. After the reads were reprocessed by TCRdb, one entry was made per CDR3 protein sequence, with no DNA. The V and J calls, along with clone size, are taken from TCRdb and not from the paper's own processing. This specimen's table enumerates over 100,000 distinct CDR3 sequences. Clones ranked in the top ten supply 0.29% of the sample.

Study-wide conclusions, independent of this receptor: Similar TRBV-TRBJ usage was shown by naive CXCR3-negative and CXCR3-positive cells from the same donor, whereas distinct patterns were shown by memory cells. Both naive subsets had comparably high repertoire diversity, while memory CD8+ T cells had much lower repertoire diversity. CXCR3 expression partially decreased after cryopreservation, so most assays used freshly isolated PBMCs. TRB CDR3s from CXCR3-positive naive cells showed higher hydrophobicity (lower Kidera factor 4), lower energy, and higher strength and volume indices than CXCR3-negative naive cells. Because surface CD5, which is linked to self-reactivity in mice, was comparable between the naive subsets, TCR interaction strength was also inferred from the physicochemical properties of TRB CDR3s.

The V and J segments used are TRBV12-3 or TRBV12-4 and TRBJ1-2; TCRdb names TRBD1, which stays unverified in the absence of DNA. Sequencing was done on a sample of naive CXCR3- CD8+ T cells from blood. Reading the label with the study, this specimen's cell subset or site is: CD45RO-CCR7+CD27+CD95- naive CD8+ T cells lacking CXCR3 (TNR3-). The TCR originated in a human donor in good health. Some clones in this sample may be carry-over from other donors' samples. CDR3 reads: CASHRDFNYGYTF.